This T cell receptor (beta chain) was profiled in a study of T cell responses to AZD1222 COVID-19 vaccine. Study-wide findings and caveats: Clonal diversity may have been underestimated, and the donors were mostly white British, with more females than males.

Repertoires were generated with immunoSEQ multiplex PCR, while TCRdb's copy carries only in-frame clones and drops some. This sample has 150,000 to 200,000 clones, with just under 95% found just once. As regards this clone: What it recognizes is unknown.

The clonotype was recovered from an adult in good health. The starting material was peripheral blood, obtained on day 0 of AZD1222 vaccination.

The chain's CDR3 is CASRTGDYNEQFF. As DNA, the CDR3 is TGTGCCTCCAGGACAGGGGATTACAATGAGCAGTTCTTC. The rearrangement uses TRBV10-3 and TRBJ2-1, with 9 bases fitting TRBD1. The junction had 6 bases not matched to a gene; V was cut back by 11 bases and J by 4 bases. The CDR3 has 13 amino acids. Germline CDR1 reads ENHRY; CDR2 reads SYGVKD.